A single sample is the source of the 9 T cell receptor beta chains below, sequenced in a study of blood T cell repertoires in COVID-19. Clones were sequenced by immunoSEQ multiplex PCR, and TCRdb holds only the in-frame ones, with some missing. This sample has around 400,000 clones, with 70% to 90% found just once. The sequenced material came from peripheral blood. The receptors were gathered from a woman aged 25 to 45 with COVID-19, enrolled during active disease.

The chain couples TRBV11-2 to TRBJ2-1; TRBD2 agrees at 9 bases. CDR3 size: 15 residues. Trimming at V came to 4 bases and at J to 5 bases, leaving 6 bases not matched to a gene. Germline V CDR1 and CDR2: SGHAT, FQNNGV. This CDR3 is CASSYRLAANNEQFF. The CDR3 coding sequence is TGTGCCAGCAGCTACCGACTAGCGGCTAACAATGAGCAGTTCTTC.

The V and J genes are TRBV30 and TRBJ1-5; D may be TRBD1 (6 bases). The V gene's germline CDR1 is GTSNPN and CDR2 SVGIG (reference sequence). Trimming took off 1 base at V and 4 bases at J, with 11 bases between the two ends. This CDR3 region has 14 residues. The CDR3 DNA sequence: TGTGCCTGGAGTGGCAGGGGTCAAAATCAGCCCCAGCATTTT. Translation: CAWSGRGQNQPQHF.

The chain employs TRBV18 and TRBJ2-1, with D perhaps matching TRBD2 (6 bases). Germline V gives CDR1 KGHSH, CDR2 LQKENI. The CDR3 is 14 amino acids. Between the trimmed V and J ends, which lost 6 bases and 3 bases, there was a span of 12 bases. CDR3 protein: CASSHRRDYNEQFF. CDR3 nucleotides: TGTGCCAGCTCCCATCGGAGGGACTACAATGAGCAGTTCTTC.

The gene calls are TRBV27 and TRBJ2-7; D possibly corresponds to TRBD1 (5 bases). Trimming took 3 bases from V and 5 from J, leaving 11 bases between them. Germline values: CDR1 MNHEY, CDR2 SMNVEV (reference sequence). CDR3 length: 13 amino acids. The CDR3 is CASSFDSSDEQYF. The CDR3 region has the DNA TGTGCCAGCAGTTTCGACAGCTCGGACGAGCAGTACTTC.

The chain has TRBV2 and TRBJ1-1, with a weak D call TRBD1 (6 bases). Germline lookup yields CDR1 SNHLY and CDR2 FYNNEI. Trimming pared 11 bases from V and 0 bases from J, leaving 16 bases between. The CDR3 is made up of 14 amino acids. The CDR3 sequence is CAGGATGMNTEAFF. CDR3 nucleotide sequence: TGTGCCGGGGGGGCGACCGGGATGAACACTGAAGCTTTCTTT.

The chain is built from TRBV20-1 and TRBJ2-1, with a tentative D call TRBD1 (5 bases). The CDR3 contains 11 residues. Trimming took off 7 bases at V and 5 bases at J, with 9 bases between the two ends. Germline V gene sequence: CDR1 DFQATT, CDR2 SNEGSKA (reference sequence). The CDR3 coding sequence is TGCAGTGTAAGGGGAAACAATGAGCAGTTCTTC. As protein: CSVRGNNEQFF.

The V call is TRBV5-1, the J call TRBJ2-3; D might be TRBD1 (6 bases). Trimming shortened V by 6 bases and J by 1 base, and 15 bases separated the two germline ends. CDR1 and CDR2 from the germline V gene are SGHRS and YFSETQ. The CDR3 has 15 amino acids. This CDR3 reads CASNMGASGTDTQYF. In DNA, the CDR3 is TGCGCCAGCAATATGGGGGCGAGCGGCACAGATACGCAGTATTTT.

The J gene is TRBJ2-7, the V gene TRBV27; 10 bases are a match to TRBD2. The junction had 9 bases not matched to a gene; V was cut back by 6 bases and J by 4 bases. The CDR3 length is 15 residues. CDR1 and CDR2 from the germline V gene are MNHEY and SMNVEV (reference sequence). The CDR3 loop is CASSHPGLAIYEQYF. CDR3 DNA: TGTGCCAGCAGCCACCCGGGACTAGCGATATACGAGCAGTACTTC.

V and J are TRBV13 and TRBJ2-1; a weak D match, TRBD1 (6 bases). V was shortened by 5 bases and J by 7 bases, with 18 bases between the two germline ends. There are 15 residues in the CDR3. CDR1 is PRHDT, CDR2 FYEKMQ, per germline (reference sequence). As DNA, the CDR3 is TGTGCCAGCAGCCCCAGGGGTGCCTCAGGGAATGAGCAGTTCTTC. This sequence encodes CASSPRGASGNEQFF.